The 17 T cell receptor beta chains presented below share a single source sample, sequenced in a study of OX40 agonist ivuxolimab in advanced cancers. The library came from the immunoSEQ multiplex PCR assay. As stored in TCRdb, this immuneACCESS dataset retains in-frame rearrangements with V and J assigned. A fraction of the clones does not appear; measured against another copy, unresolved V genes explain less than half of the discrepancy, and the remainder lacks a known reason. For this sample there are 14,000 to 15,000 clones; under 80% appear just once. The biggest ten clones account for 32% of the sample. Source: CD4+ or CD8+ T cells sorted from blood, taken in a trial of the OX40 agonist ivuxolimab. The receptors originated from an adult with an advanced solid tumor such as melanoma, head and neck, liver or kidney cancer.

The chain uses TRBV10-1 and TRBJ2-7; no clear D gene. The length of the CDR3 is 14 residues. Trimming shortened V by 2 bases and J by 0 bases, and 8 bases separated the two germline ends. The germline gives CDR1 WNHNN, CDR2 SYGVQD (reference sequence). CDR3 in DNA: TGCGCCAGCAGTGAGGACTTGAGCTCCTACGAGCAGTACTTC. It encodes CASSEDLSSYEQYF.

The chain links TRBV7-2 to TRBJ2-6; D is uncertain. V lost 5 bases and J lost 5, with 22 bases in between. Germline CDR1 reads SGHTA; CDR2 reads FQGNSA. There are 18 residues in the CDR3. The CDR3 nucleotides are TGTGCCAGCAGCGCTTATCGCAGACGACAAAGTCGGGCCAACGTCCTGACTTTC. Translation: CASSAYRRRQSRANVLTF.

The rearrangement links TRBV5-4 to TRBJ2-7; D tentatively reads TRBD1 or TRBD2 (5 bases each). Germline CDR1 reads SGHNT; CDR2 reads YYREEE (reference sequence). This CDR3 comprises 15 residues. Trimming pared 0 bases from V and 1 base from J, leaving 11 bases between. The CDR3 DNA reads as TGTGCCAGCAGCTTGGCCTCGGGACCTTCCTACGAGCAGTACTTC. Translation gives CASSLASGPSYEQYF.

V gene TRBV4-3 combines with J gene TRBJ2-5; D not certain. The CDR3 spans 14 residues. The V and J ends lost 1 base and 0 bases respectively, with 6 bases between them. Germline V gene lookup returns CDR1 LGHNA and CDR2 YSLEER. The CDR3, as DNA: TGCGCCAGCAGCCAAGGATTTTACCAAGAGACCCAGTACTTC. Translating gives CASSQGFYQETQYF.

The chain is built from TRBV18 and TRBJ2-1; 14 bases agree with TRBD2. The trim removed 3 bases at V and 6 bases at J, leaving 16 bases unmatched. The CDR3 runs to 20 residues. Germline CDR1 KGHSH, CDR2 LQKENI. The DNA of the CDR3 is TGTGCCAGCTCACCCAAGGCGGCAGGGACTAGCGGGAGTTGGGGCAATGAGCAGTTCTTC. Translation: CASSPKAAGTSGSWGNEQFF.

The chain employs TRBV5-1 and TRBJ1-5; D is uncertain. The germline gives CDR1 SGHRS, CDR2 YFSETQ. The CDR3 loop spans 14 amino acids. V was clipped by 1 base and J by 5 bases, with 10 bases between them. CDR3 in DNA: TGCGCCAGCAGCTTGAGCGAGCCCTATCAGCCCCAGCATTTT. Residues: CASSLSEPYQPQHF.

The rearrangement joins TRBV7-6 to TRBJ2-7; D is ambiguous. The CDR3 runs to 13 residues. Per germline, CDR1 SGHVS and CDR2 FNYEAQ. Trimming left V 7 bases short and J 0 bases short, with 10 bases between. This CDR3 reads CASTGLGSYEQYF. CDR3 DNA: TGTGCCAGCACCGGGCTAGGCTCCTACGAGCAGTACTTC.

Only a few counts were recorded for this clone. This chain connects TRBV11-3 to TRBJ1-1; possibly TRBD1 for D (6 bases). This CDR3 contains 17 residues. The germline V gene has CDR1 SGHNT and CDR2 YENEEA. Trimming removed 0 bases at V and 1 base at J, with 15 bases between. The DNA of the CDR3 is TGTGCCAGCAGCTTAGATAGGGGGGGGCGCCAGAACACTGAAGCTTTCTTT. Translated: CASSLDRGGRQNTEAFF.

The V call is TRBV10-3, the J call TRBJ2-2, with 9 bases identical to TRBD1. Trimming took 7 bases from V and 4 from J; bases not matched to a gene: 10. CDR1 is ENHRY and CDR2 is SYGVKD in the germline V gene. The CDR3 is 16 amino acids. The CDR3 here is CAINNRDRVGTGELFF. The CDR3 DNA is TGTGCCATCAATAACCGGGACAGGGTTGGCACCGGGGAGCTGTTTTTT.

In this sample, this clone is medium-sized. CDR3 DNA sequence: TGTGCCAGCAGTCTAGCCAGGTTCGGCTACGAGCAGTACTTC. As protein: CASSLARFGYEQYF. The chain is built from TRBV7-8 and TRBJ2-7; the D gene is possibly TRBD2 (5 bases). Germline CDR1 and CDR2: SGHVS and FQNEAQ. The CDR3 is 14 residues long. V was trimmed by 6 bases and J by 3 bases, leaving 15 bases between them. The whole variable domain, filled in from reference TRBV7-8 and TRBJ2-7, reads GAGVSQSPRYKVAKRGQDVALRCDPISGHVSLFWYQQALGQGPEFLTYFQNEAQLDKSGLPSDRFFAERPEGSVSTLKIQRTQQEDSAVYLCASSLARFGYEQYFGPGTRLTVT.

J is TRBJ1-2 and V is TRBV21-1. TRBV21-1 is a pseudogene locus. The CDR3 has 17 residues. CDR3 protein: CASSNIRVSHRNYGYTF. DNA of the CDR3: TGTGCCAGCAGCAATATCCGCGTCAGCCACCGAAACTATGGCTACACCTTC.

The V call is TRBV7-9, the J call TRBJ2-5; 10 nucleotides align to TRBD1. Per germline, CDR1 SEHNR and CDR2 FQNEAQ (reference sequence). The CDR3 spans 15 residues. The J segment lost 6 bases and the V segment lost 0 bases, leaving 4 bases of the junction unmatched. For the CDR3, the DNA is TGTGCCAGCAGCTTAGCGACAGGGGGCGCGAAGACCCAGTACTTC. Its protein product is CASSLATGGAKTQYF.

V usage is TRBV29-1 and J usage is TRBJ2-7, with D unclear. Trimming left V 4 bases short and J 5 bases short, with 9 bases between. CDR3 length: 11 residues. Germline CDR1 is SQVTM and CDR2 is ANQGSEA. CDR3 region: CSVVVDNEQYF. DNA for the CDR3: TGCAGCGTTGTAGTCGATAACGAGCAGTACTTC.

The chain has TRBV7-7 and TRBJ2-5; D unresolved. The CDR3 has 14 residues. Germline V gene sequence: CDR1 SSHAT, CDR2 FNYEAQ (reference sequence). Trimming removed 1 base from V and 4 bases from J, with 10 bases in between. DNA of the CDR3: TGTGCCAGCAGCTTAGGAGGCCCCTTAGAGACCCAGTACTTC. This translates into CASSLGGPLETQYF.

Judged by abundance, this clone is medium-sized. This chain connects TRBV7-2 to TRBJ2-1; D is undetermined. CDR1 and CDR2 (germline): SGHTA, FQGNSA. This CDR3 has 12 residues. Trimming took 3 bases from V and 7 from J, leaving 7 bases between them. The CDR3 reads CASSFQQNEQFF. The CDR3 coding sequence is TGTGCCAGCAGCTTTCAGCAAAATGAGCAGTTCTTC.

This chain connects TRBV12-5 to TRBJ2-5; 8 positions match TRBD2. V lost 0 bases to trimming and J lost 5 bases; unmatched junction nucleotides: 8. Germline V gene lookup returns CDR1 LGHNT and CDR2 FRNRAP. The CDR3 is 16 amino acids. The CDR3 spells CASGLVRGGWGETQYF. DNA for the CDR3: TGTGCTAGTGGTTTGGTACGGGGGGGCTGGGGTGAGACCCAGTACTTC.

The chain uses TRBV25-1 and TRBJ1-1; D not certain. Trimming stripped 0 bases from V and 3 bases from J, with 5 bases between. This CDR3 comprises 13 residues. Germline V gives CDR1 MGHDK, CDR2 SYGVNS. This CDR3 reads CASSEYRDTEAFF. The CDR3, as DNA: TGTGCCAGCAGTGAATACAGAGACACTGAAGCTTTCTTT.